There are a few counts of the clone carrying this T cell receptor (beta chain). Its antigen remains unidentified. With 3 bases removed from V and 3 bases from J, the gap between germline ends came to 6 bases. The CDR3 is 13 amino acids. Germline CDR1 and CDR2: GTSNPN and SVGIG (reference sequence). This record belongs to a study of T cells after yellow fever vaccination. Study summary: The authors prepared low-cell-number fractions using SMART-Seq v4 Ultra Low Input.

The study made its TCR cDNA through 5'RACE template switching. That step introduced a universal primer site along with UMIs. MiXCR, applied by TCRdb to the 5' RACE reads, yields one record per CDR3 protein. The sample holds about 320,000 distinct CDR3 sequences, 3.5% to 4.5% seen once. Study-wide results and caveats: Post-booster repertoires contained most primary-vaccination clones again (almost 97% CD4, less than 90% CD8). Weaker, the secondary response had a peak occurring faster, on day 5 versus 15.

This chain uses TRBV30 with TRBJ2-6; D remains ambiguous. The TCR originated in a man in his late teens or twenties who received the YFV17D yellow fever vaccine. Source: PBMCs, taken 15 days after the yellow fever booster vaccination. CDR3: CAWSRVGANVLTF. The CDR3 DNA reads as TGTGCCTGGAGCCGGGTTGGGGCCAACGTCCTGACTTTC.